The rows below give T cell receptor beta chains drawn from one sample of a study of blood T cell repertoires in COVID-19. Some clones are missing from TCRdb's copy, which holds only in-frame ones; the method was immunoSEQ multiplex PCR. The top ten clones hold about 18% of a sample with more than 85,000 clones, 82% of them seen once. Sample: peripheral blood. These receptors were collected from a man older than 75 with acute or convalescent COVID-19. Both conserved end residues are part of each CDR3. The D gene is left open where the match is weak. Size tells how often a clone was seen (once, few, many) or the class of an expanded clone, and some rows leave it out.

D gene	clone size	V gene	J gene	CDR3 protein	CDR3 DNA
.	.	TRBV19	TRBJ2-7	CASSTRRGDEQYF	TGTGCCAGTAGTACGCGCAGGGGTGACGAGCAGTACTTC
TRBD1	.	TRBV7-2	TRBJ1-1	CASSSIALTGGNTEAFF	TGTGCCAGCAGCTCCATAGCCCTGACAGGGGGGAACACTGAAGCTTTCTTT
.	.	TRBV11-2	TRBJ2-4	CASSYRQGGKNIQYF	TGTGCCAGCAGTTATAGACAGGGAGGCAAAAACATTCAGTACTTC
.	.	TRBV2	TRBJ2-2	CASIRGDPNTGELFF	TGTGCCAGCATTAGGGGCGACCCGAACACCGGGGAGCTGTTTTTT
TRBD1	.	TRBV7-9	TRBJ2-6	CASSLGDRGSGANVLTF	TGTGCCAGCAGCTTAGGGGACAGGGGATCTGGGGCCAACGTCCTGACTTTC
.	.	TRBV27	TRBJ1-5	CASSTRNNQPQHF	TGTGCCAGCTCTACCAGGAACAATCAGCCCCAGCATTTT
TRBD1	.	TRBV19	TRBJ2-5	CASSIEGGLDRGATQYF	TGTGCCAGTAGTATAGAGGGAGGCCTCGACAGGGGAGCGACCCAGTACTTC
.	.	TRBV19	TRBJ1-1	CASSIDRNTEAFF	TGTGCCAGTAGTATCGACAGAAACACTGAAGCTTTCTTT
.	.	TRBV5-5	TRBJ1-1	CASSGTVVNTEAFF	TGTGCCAGCAGCGGAACAGTGGTGAACACTGAAGCTTTCTTT
TRBD1	.	TRBV14	TRBJ1-6	CASSWDRANSPLHF	TGTGCCAGCAGCTGGGACAGGGCCAATTCACCCCTCCACTTT
.	.	TRBV2	TRBJ1-1	CASSAWTTNTEAFF	TGTGCCAGCAGCGCCTGGACAACGAACACTGAAGCTTTCTTT
.	many	TRBV6-6	TRBJ1-1	CASSYSSLRGTEAFF	TGTGCCAGCAGTTACTCCTCCTTGCGAGGGACTGAAGCTTTCTTT
.	.	TRBV7-2	TRBJ2-1	CASSPGGRVDNEQFF	TGTGCCAGCAGCCCTGGTGGGCGTGTGGACAATGAGCAGTTCTTC
.	.	TRBV20-1	TRBJ1-2	CSARGDYTF	TGCAGTGCTCGGGGGGATTACACCTTC
.	.	TRBV6-5	TRBJ1-5	CASSSDKRGNQPQHF	TGTGCCAGCAGTTCCGACAAGAGGGGGAATCAGCCCCAGCATTTT
.	.	TRBV24-1	TRBJ2-5	CATSDFDSQETQYF	TGTGCCACCAGTGATTTCGACAGCCAAGAGACCCAGTACTTC
TRBD2	.	TRBV11-2	TRBJ2-1	CASSLSGTRGSNEQFF	TGTGCCAGCAGCCTATCCGGGACTAGGGGGTCGAATGAGCAGTTCTTC
.	.	TRBV30	TRBJ2-2	CAWSVGPGELFF	TGTGCCTGGAGTGTTGGCCCCGGGGAGCTGTTTTTT
TRBD1	.	TRBV18	TRBJ1-1	CASSPAGGVAEAFF	TGTGCCAGCTCACCAGCAGGGGGCGTAGCTGAAGCTTTCTTT
.	.	TRBV4-3	TRBJ1-3	CASSQGEGNTIYF	TGCGCCAGCAGCCAGGGAGAAGGAAACACCATATATTTT
.	.	TRBV27	TRBJ2-2	CASSTLNTGELFF	TGTGCCAGTAGCACACTGAACACCGGGGAGCTGTTTTTT
.	.	TRBV25-1	TRBJ1-6	CATRRGNNSPLHF	TGTGCCACCAGACGGGGTAATAATTCACCCCTCCACTTT
.	.	TRBV7-2	TRBJ2-7	CASSGGRGRYEQYF	TGTGCCAGCAGCGGGGGGCGGGGGAGGTACGAGCAGTACTTC
.	once	TRBV5-8	TRBJ2-3	CASSLEGSTDTQYF	TGTGCCAGCAGCTTAGAGGGATCCACAGATACGCAGTATTTT
.	.	TRBV7-2	TRBJ2-7	CASSDSGGASYEQYF	TGTGCCAGCAGCGATAGCGGAGGGGCCTCCTACGAGCAGTACTTC
.	once	TRBV6-5	TRBJ2-5	CASTGKETQYF	TGTGCCAGCACAGGGAAAGAGACCCAGTACTTC
.	.	TRBV9	TRBJ2-6	CASSPNRVSGANVLTF	TGTGCCAGCAGCCCTAACAGGGTCTCTGGGGCCAACGTCCTGACTTTC
TRBD2	.	TRBV9	TRBJ2-3	CASSFEGGRSTDTQYF	TGTGCCAGCAGCTTCGAGGGCGGGAGGAGCACAGATACGCAGTATTTT
TRBD1	.	TRBV10-3	TRBJ1-1	CAIREQGANTEAFF	TGTGCCATCAGAGAACAGGGGGCTAACACTGAAGCTTTCTTT